A single sample gave rise to the 15 T cell receptor gamma chains below, sequenced in a study of γδ T cells in repeated Plasmodium falciparum infection. TCRdb made new clone calls on the multiplex PCR reads using CATT. The sample has approximately 26,000 gamma-chain clones, about 3% seen once. Vgamma9/Vdelta2+ and Vdelta2-negative gammadelta T cells were flow-sorted from PBMC for bulk sequencing. Sequencing was performed on gamma-delta T cells from blood. These receptors were obtained from a pool of human donors (malaria-infected and uninfected, not separated).

At least ten counts were recorded for this clone. The rearrangement joins TRGV9 to TRGJ1 or TRGJ2. Matching the DNA to germline supplied the J gene, which TCRdb does not give. The CDR3 spans 15 residues. Germline trimming cut 0 bases from V and 4 bases from J; bases unmatched to any gene: 9. CDR1 and CDR2 from the germline V gene are GITISATS and ISYDGTV (reference sequence). The CDR3: CALWEVQLDYYKKLF. CDR3 DNA: TGTGCCTTGTGGGAGGTGCAACTTGACTATTATAAGAAACTCTTT.

This clone was counted ten times or more. This chain joins TRGV2 and TRGJP2. The J gene was not available in TCRdb and was assigned here by matching the DNA to germline segments. The CDR3 covers 16 residues. The J segment lost 6 bases and the V segment lost 2 bases, leaving 12 bases of the junction unmatched. The germline V gene has CDR1 EGSNGY and CDR2 YDSYNSKV. In nucleotides, the CDR3 is TGTGCCACCTGGGACGAGCTGTTTGTGGGTGATTGGATCAAGACGTTT. This codes for CATWDELFVGDWIKTF.

In its sample, this clone was seen many times. The same CDR3 arises from other DNA sequences in this sample as well. The V gene is TRGV2, the J gene TRGJ1 or TRGJ2. The germline V gene has CDR1 EGSNGY and CDR2 YDSYNSKV. Trimming removed 0 bases from V and 6 bases from J; junction bases left unmatched: 11. The CDR3 totals 15 residues. The CDR3 reads CATWDGPVIGYKKLF. The CDR3 DNA follows: TGTGCCACCTGGGACGGGCCCGTGATCGGTTATAAGAAACTCTTT.

This clone was observed a few times. This DNA's translation differs at residue 9 from TCRdb's protein, which comes from a much larger clone; a read error is likely, and the protein shown is translated from the DNA. The genes are TRGV9 and TRGJ1 or TRGJ2. The J gene, missing from TCRdb, was assigned here through DNA to germline matching. V lost 4 bases, J lost 3 bases, and 12 bases stayed unmatched. This CDR3 region has 15 residues. Germline loops: CDR1 GITISATS, CDR2 ISYDGTV (reference sequence). The CDR3 DNA is TGTGCCTTGTGGGAAGTCTTACTGCTTTATTATAAGAAACTCTTT. This translates into CALWEVLLLYYKKLF.

With respect to this clone: Translating this DNA gives a protein that differs at residue 8 from the TCRdb one, which belongs to a much larger clone; a read error is likely, and the protein shown is this translation. V gene TRGV4 combines with J gene TRGJ1 or TRGJ2. TCRdb gives no J gene; it was assigned here by matching the DNA to germline. Germline lookup yields CDR1 EGSTGY and CDR2 YDSYTSSV. V trimming: 2 bases; J trimming: 5 bases; junction bases outside the gene matches: 6. This CDR3 is 13 amino acids long. CDR3 coding DNA: TGTGCCACCTGGGATGTTTGGCATTATAAGAAACTCTTT. Translation: CATWDVWHYKKLF.

This clone was seen at least ten times. A far larger clone lies a single base away; this is likely a read error. The rearrangement joins TRGV3 to TRGJ1 or TRGJ2. In germline, CDR1 is VTNTFY, CDR2 YDVSTARD (reference sequence). CDR3 length: 14 amino acids. This CDR3 is CATWDRPEYYKKLF. The CDR3 DNA is TGTGCCACCTGGGACAGGCCAGAATATTATAAGAAACTCTTC.

As for this clone: Given a far larger clone just one base away, this is likely a sequencing read error. It is unclear where the CDR3 begins or ends on the DNA, so no DNA is shown, and the CDR3 is as TCRdb lists it. The sample has other DNA sequences that encode this CDR3 too. No J gene was named, though the V gene is TRGV5. The CDR3 numbers 30 amino acids, ends counted. CDR1 and CDR2 from the germline V gene are VINAFY and YDVSNSKD. The CDR3 is CATWDSRVRNSLAVEQHLLSQVSIGRIQHF.

This clone was counted at least ten times. It is likely a read error: a sequence one base away is far more abundant. Other nucleotide sequences in the sample specify the same CDR3. CDR3: CATWDGYYKKLF. The CDR3 DNA follows: TGTGCCACCTGGGACGGTTATTATAAAAAACTCTTT. This chain links TRGV2 with TRGJ1 or TRGJ2. The CDR3 spans 12 residues. In germline, CDR1 is EGSNGY, CDR2 YDSYNSKV.

This clone was counted between two and nine times. A far larger clone is only one base removed, so a read error is likely. Other DNA sequences in this sample translate to the same CDR3. The rearrangement links TRGV4 to TRGJ1 or TRGJ2. Germline matching of the DNA provided the J gene here, since TCRdb leaves it blank. Trimming at V came to 3 bases and at J to 7 bases, leaving 12 bases not matched to a gene. Germline lookup yields CDR1 EGSTGY and CDR2 YDSYTSSV. This CDR3 spans 14 amino acids. DNA for the CDR3: TGTGCCACCTGGGATCCTTGGAGCTACTATAAGAAACTCTTT. Translation: CATWDPWSYYKKLF.

This clone was found many times. The protein held in TCRdb is that of a much larger clone and does not match this DNA's translation at residue 4, likely because of a read error; the protein shown is translated from the DNA. V usage is TRGV4 and J usage is TRGJ1 or TRGJ2. Germline V gene data show CDR1 as EGSTGY and CDR2 as YDSYTSSV. This CDR3 has 13 residues. The chain's CDR3 is CATRDGQSYKKLF. The CDR3 region has the DNA TGTGCCACCAGGGATGGGCAGAGTTATAAGAAACTCTTT.

This clone was detected ten times or more. The rearrangement joins TRGV3 to TRGJ1 or TRGJ2. TCRdb leaves out the J gene; it was filled in here by matching the DNA to germline. Germline CDR1 reads VTNTFY; CDR2 reads YDVSTARD (reference sequence). The CDR3 consists of 14 residues. V was clipped by 5 bases and J by 0 bases; unmatched bases: 7. As DNA, the CDR3 is TGTGCCACCTGGGCCTTTCGGAATTATTATAAGAAACTCTTT. Amino acids: CATWAFRNYYKKLF.

Details on this clone: It is likely a read error: a sequence one base away is far more abundant. Because the CDR3's place on the DNA is in doubt, the DNA is left out and the CDR3 is given as listed by TCRdb. Called V gene: TRGV2; the J gene was not called. With termini counted, the CDR3 has 30 amino acids. Germline lookup yields CDR1 EGSNGY and CDR2 YDSYNSKV. CDR3 sequence reads: CATWDGAIRNSLAVEQHLLSQVSIGRIQHF.

This clone was picked up many times. This chain links TRGV2 with TRGJ1 or TRGJ2. From germline, CDR1 is EGSNGY and CDR2 YDSYNSKV. The CDR3 contains 17 residues. Trimming cost V 0 bases and J 1 base; bases outside gene matches: 12. The CDR3 protein is CATWDGPSEDNYYKKLF. The CDR3 DNA reads as TGTGCCACCTGGGACGGGCCCAGCGAGGACAATTATTATAAGAAACTCTTT.

This clone occurred a few times. TCRdb lists the protein of a much larger clone for this DNA, which differs at residue 7, so this is likely a read error; the protein given here is translated from the DNA itself. This chain links TRGV9 with TRGJ1 or TRGJ2. In the absence of a J gene in TCRdb, the DNA was matched to germline to assign it here. Germline-derived CDR1 and CDR2 are GITISATS and ISYDGTV (reference sequence). The CDR3 totals 11 residues. Trimming cost V 11 bases and J 8 bases; bases outside gene matches: 12. The CDR3: CACLPYHKKLF. The CDR3 coding sequence is TGTGCCTGCCTACCGTATCATAAGAAACTCTTT.

This clone has a count of ten or more. The protein TCRdb gives is from a much larger clone and does not agree with this DNA's translation at residue 4, likely a read error; the protein shown here comes from the DNA. Other DNA sequences from this sample encode an identical CDR3 as well. The CDR3 region has the DNA TGTGCCTTGCGGGAGGATAAAAAGAAACTCTTT. Amino acids: CALREDKKKLF. The V and J genes are TRGV9 and TRGJ1 or TRGJ2. TCRdb gives no J gene; it was assigned here by matching the DNA to germline. The CDR3 sequence is 11 residues long. The germline V gene has CDR1 GITISATS and CDR2 ISYDGTV (reference sequence).